This TCR beta chain was identified during a study of OX40 agonist ivuxolimab in advanced cancers. The CDR3 covers 17 residues. Trimming pared 0 bases from V and 0 bases from J, leaving 12 bases between. Germline CDR1 and CDR2: SGHAT and FQNNGV. Clones were read by immunoSEQ multiplex PCR, and TCRdb kept only the in-frame ones, dropping some. The repertoire holds roughly 47,000 clones, with roughly 90% as singletons. This sequence was found in an adult with an advanced solid tumor such as melanoma, head and neck, liver or kidney cancer. This specimen consisted of CD4+ or CD8+ T cells sorted from blood, obtained in a trial of the OX40 agonist ivuxolimab. This rearrangement joins TRBV11-2 to TRBJ1-3; D not certain. The CDR3: CASSLDPGGYSGNTIYF. Written as DNA, the CDR3 is TGTGCCAGCAGCTTAGACCCCGGAGGATACTCTGGAAACACCATATATTTT. Full variable domain (rest looked up from reference TRBV11-2 and TRBJ1-3): EAGVAQSPRYKIIEKRQSVAFWCNPISGHATLYWYQQILGQGPKLLIQFQNNGVVDDSQLPKDRFSAERLKGVDSTLKIQPAKLEDSAVYLCASSLDPGGYSGNTIYFGEGSWLTVV.